These 8 T cell receptor beta chains came from one sample sequenced in a study of shared clonotypes between healthy human individuals (dated by TCRdb to about 2020). The library was produced with the immunoSEQ multiplex PCR assay. Held by TCRdb, this immuneACCESS table contains in-frame sequences only and omits some clones. Under half of the omission traces to an unresolved V gene where checked; the cause of the rest is unknown. This sample holds about 1.4 million clones; roughly 96% were observed only once. The ten largest clones capture roughly 1.2% of the sample. Sequencing input: naive CD4+ T cells sorted from blood. The cell subset or site label of this sample denotes: CD45RA+ positively selected. The receptor source for this set is a man younger than 45 in good health.

The DNA for the CDR3 is TGTGCCTGGACACCCGGACAGGGGGCGCGTGAGCAGTTCTTC. Protein: CAWTPGQGAREQFF. V gene TRBV30 combines with J gene TRBJ2-1; 11 bases are a match to TRBD1. This CDR3 is 14 amino acids long. Looked up from germline, CDR1 is GTSNPN and CDR2 is SVGIG (reference sequence). The junction had 8 bases not matched to a gene; V was cut back by 4 bases and J by 9 bases.

The CDR3 coding sequence is TGTGCCAGCAGTGAATCCCAGTTAATCAACACTGAAGCTTTCTTT. Encoded protein: CASSESQLINTEAFF. The genes are TRBV6-1 and TRBJ1-1; D call uncertain. Trimming pared 2 bases from V and 2 bases from J, leaving 12 bases between. The germline V gene has CDR1 MNHNS and CDR2 SASEGT. This CDR3 has 15 amino acids.

This clone showed up just once. V gene TRBV4-3 combines with J gene TRBJ2-7; no clear D. V lost 0 bases, J lost 1 base, and 7 bases lay in between. CDR3 length: 14 residues. Germline-derived CDR1 and CDR2 are LGHNA and YSLEER. CDR3 in amino acids: CASSQDLGSYEQYF. CDR3 DNA sequence: TGCGCCAGCAGCCAAGATCTGGGGTCCTACGAGCAGTACTTC.

J is TRBJ2-3 and V is TRBV5-4, with a tentative D call TRBD1 (6 bases). Germline lookup yields CDR1 SGHNT and CDR2 YYREEE (reference sequence). The germline V and J ends were trimmed by 4 bases and 3 bases, with 12 bases remaining between them. The CDR3 consists of 14 residues. CDR3: CASSPRTDTDTQYF. CDR3 nucleotides: TGTGCCAGCAGCCCAAGGACAGATACAGATACGCAGTATTTT.

The rearrangement links TRBV2 to TRBJ2-1, with D hard to call. Trimming shortened V by 7 bases and J by 4 bases, and 2 bases separated the two germline ends. Germline V gene sequence: CDR1 SNHLY, CDR2 FYNNEI. The CDR3 covers 10 residues. CDR3 sequence (DNA): TGTGCCAGCATGTACAATGAGCAGTTCTTC. Protein sequence: CASMYNEQFF.

This chain uses TRBV15 with TRBJ2-3; TRBD2 agrees at 9 bases. Germline loops: CDR1 LNHNV, CDR2 YYDKDF (reference sequence). This CDR3 spans 11 amino acids. V was clipped by 8 bases and J by 13 bases; unmatched bases: 7. CDR3 nucleotide sequence: TGTGCCACCGGGACTAGCCCTTTTAAGTATTTT. Amino acids: CATGTSPFKYF.

This chain connects TRBV10-3 to TRBJ2-1, with D maybe TRBD1 (5 bases). V was cut by 0 bases and J by 4 bases, with 13 bases left in between. From germline, CDR1 is ENHRY and CDR2 SYGVKD. The CDR3 contains 16 residues. CDR3 amino acids: CAISESTVFRYNEQFF. CDR3 nucleotides: TGTGCCATCAGTGAGTCGACAGTATTTCGTTACAATGAGCAGTTCTTC.

The chain is built from TRBV2 and TRBJ2-3, with 10 positions matching TRBD1. Looked up from germline, CDR1 is SNHLY and CDR2 is FYNNEI. The CDR3 loop spans 16 amino acids. J lost 3 bases, V lost 6 bases, and 9 bases had no gene match. The CDR3 bases are TGTGCCAGCAGCCATAAGACAGGGGGCTTGACAGATACGCAGTATTTT. Translation: CASSHKTGGLTDTQYF. The variable domain in full, completed from reference TRBV2 and TRBJ2-3, reads EPEVTQTPSHQVTQMGQEVILRCVPISNHLYFYWYRQILGQKVEFLVSFYNNEISEKSEIFDDQFSVERPDGSNFTLKIRSTKLEDSAMYFCASSHKTGGLTDTQYFGPGTRLTVL.